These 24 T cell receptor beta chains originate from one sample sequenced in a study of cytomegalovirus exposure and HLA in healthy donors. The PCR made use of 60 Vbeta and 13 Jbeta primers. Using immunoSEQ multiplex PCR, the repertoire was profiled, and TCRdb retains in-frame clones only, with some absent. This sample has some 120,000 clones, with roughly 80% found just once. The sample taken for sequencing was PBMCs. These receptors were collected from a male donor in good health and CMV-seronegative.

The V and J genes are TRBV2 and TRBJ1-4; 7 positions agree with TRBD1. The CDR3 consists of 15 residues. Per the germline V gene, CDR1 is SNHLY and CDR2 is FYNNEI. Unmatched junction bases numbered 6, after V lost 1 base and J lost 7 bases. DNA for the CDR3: TGTGCCAGCAGTGAAGTAACAGGGGATGGTGAAAAACTGTTTTTT. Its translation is CASSEVTGDGEKLFF.

The CDR3 DNA sequence: TGTGCCAGCAGCTTAGCCCGAGGAAACACCATATATTTT. Protein product: CASSLARGNTIYF. The rearrangement uses TRBV14 and TRBJ1-3; D uncertain. CDR1 SGHDN and CDR2 FVKESK come from the germline V gene. V lost 5 bases and J lost 4, with 9 bases in between. The CDR3 loop spans 13 amino acids.

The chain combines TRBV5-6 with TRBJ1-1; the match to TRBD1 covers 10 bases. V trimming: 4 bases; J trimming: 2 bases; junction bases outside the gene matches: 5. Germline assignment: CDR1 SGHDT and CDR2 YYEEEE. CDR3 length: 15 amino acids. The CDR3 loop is CASSPRQGANTEAFF. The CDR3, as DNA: TGTGCCAGCAGCCCGAGACAGGGGGCAAACACTGAAGCTTTCTTT.

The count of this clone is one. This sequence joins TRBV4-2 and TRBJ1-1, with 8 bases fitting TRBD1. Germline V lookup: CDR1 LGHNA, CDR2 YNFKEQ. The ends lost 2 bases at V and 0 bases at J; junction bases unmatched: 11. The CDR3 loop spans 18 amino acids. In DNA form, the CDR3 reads TGTGCCAGCAGCCAAACCATTTGGCAGGGGGCTGTGAACACTGAAGCTTTCTTT. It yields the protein CASSQTIWQGAVNTEAFF.

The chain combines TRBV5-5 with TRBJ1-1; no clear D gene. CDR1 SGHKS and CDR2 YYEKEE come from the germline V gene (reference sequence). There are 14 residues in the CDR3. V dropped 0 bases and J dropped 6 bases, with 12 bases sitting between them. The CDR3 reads CASSLAREGAEAFF. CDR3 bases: TGTGCCAGCAGCTTGGCCCGGGAGGGAGCTGAAGCTTTCTTT. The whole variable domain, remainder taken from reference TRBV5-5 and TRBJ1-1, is DAGVTQSPTHLIKTRGQQVTLRCSPISGHKSVSWYQQVLGQGPQFIFQYYEKEERGRGNFPDRFSARQFPNYSSELNVNALLLGDSALYLCASSLAREGAEAFFGQGTRLTVV.

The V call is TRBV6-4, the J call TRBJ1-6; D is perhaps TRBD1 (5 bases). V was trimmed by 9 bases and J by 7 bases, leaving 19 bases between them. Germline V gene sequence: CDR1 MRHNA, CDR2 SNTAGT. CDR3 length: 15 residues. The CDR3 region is CARNIGDIPNSPLHF. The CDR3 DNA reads TGTGCCAGGAACATAGGGGATATTCCGAATTCACCCCTCCACTTT.

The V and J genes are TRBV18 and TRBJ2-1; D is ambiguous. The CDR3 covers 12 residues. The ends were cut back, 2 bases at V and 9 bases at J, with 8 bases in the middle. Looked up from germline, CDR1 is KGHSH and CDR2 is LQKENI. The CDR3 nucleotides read TGTGCCAGCTCACCAACCGCCGGTGAGCAGTTCTTC. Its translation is CASSPTAGEQFF.

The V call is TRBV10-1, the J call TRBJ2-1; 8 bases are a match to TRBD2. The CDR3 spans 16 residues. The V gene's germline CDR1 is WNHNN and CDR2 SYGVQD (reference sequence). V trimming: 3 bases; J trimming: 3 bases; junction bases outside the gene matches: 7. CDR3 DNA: TGCGCCAGCAGTGACGGCGGGAGGCCAAACTACAATGAGCAGTTCTTC. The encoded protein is CASSDGGRPNYNEQFF.

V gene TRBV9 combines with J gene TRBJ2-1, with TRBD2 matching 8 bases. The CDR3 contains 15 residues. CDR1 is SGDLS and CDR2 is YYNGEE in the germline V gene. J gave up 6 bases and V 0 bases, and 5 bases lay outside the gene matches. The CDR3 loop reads CASSVAGGPPNEQFF. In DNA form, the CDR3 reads TGTGCCAGCAGCGTAGCGGGGGGGCCGCCCAATGAGCAGTTCTTC. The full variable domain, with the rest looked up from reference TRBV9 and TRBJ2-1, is DSGVTQTPKHLITATGQRVTLRCSPRSGDLSVYWYQQSLDQGLQFLIQYYNGEERAKGNILERFSAQQFPDLHSELNLSSLELGDSALYFCASSVAGGPPNEQFFGPGTRLTVL.

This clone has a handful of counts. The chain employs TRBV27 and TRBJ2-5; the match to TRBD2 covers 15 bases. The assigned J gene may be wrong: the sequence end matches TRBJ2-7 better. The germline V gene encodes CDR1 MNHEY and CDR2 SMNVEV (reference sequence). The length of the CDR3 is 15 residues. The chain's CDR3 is CASRPGLAGGGEQYF. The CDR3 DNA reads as TGTGCCAGCAGACCGGGACTAGCGGGGGGAGGCGAGCAGTACTTC.

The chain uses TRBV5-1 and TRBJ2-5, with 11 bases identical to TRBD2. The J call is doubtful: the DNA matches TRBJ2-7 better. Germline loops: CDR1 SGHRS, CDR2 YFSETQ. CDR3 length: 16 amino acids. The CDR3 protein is CASSGYVAGGSYEQYF. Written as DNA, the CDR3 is TGCGCCAGCAGCGGTTATGTAGCGGGAGGGTCCTACGAGCAGTACTTC.

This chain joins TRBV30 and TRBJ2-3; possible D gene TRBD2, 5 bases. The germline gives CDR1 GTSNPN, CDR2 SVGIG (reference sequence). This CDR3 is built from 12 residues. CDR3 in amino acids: CATGGSTDTQYF. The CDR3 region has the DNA TGTGCTACGGGCGGGAGCACAGATACGCAGTATTTT. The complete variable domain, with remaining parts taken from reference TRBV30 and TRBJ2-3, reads SQTIHQWPATLVQPVGSPLSLECTVEGTSNPNLYWYRQAAGRGLQLLFYSVGIGQISSEVPQNLSASRPQDRQFILSSKKLLLSDSGFYLCATGGSTDTQYFGPGTRLTVL.

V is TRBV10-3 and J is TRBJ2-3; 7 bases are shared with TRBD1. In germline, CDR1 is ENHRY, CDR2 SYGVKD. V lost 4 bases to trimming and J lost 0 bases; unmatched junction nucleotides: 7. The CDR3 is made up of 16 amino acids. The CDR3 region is CAISARGRTSTDTQYF. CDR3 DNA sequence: TGTGCCATCAGTGCAAGGGGGCGGACAAGCACAGATACGCAGTATTTT.

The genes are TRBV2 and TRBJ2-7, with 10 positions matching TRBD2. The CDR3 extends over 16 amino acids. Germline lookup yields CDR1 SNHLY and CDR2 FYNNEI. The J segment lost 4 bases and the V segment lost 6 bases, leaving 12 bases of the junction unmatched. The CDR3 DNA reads TGTGCCAGCAGGGCCGAAGGTTTTAGCGGGGGGTACGAGCAGTACTTC. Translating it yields CASRAEGFSGGYEQYF.

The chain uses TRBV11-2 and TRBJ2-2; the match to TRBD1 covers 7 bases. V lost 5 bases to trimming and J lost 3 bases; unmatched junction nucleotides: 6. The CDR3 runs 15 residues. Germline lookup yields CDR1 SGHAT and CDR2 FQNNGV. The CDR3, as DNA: TGTGCCAGCAGCCAAGACAGGGCTTACACCGGGGAGCTGTTTTTT. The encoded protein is CASSQDRAYTGELFF.

The CDR3 protein is CASSPYRSGGSGDTQYF. The CDR3 DNA sequence: TGTGCCAGCTCACCTTATCGATCCGGGGGGTCGGGAGATACGCAGTATTTT. This rearrangement joins TRBV18 to TRBJ2-3; 7 nucleotides agree with TRBD2. The trim removed 3 bases at V and 5 bases at J, leaving 14 bases unmatched. Germline V gene sequence: CDR1 KGHSH, CDR2 LQKENI. This CDR3 region has 17 residues.

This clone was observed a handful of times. The CDR3 DNA follows: TGTGCCAGCATGGGTACAGGGACGGGGAATTCACCCCTCCACTTT. As protein: CASMGTGTGNSPLHF. The J gene is TRBJ1-6, the V gene TRBV28, with a possible D match to TRBD1 (6 bases). Germline-derived CDR1 and CDR2 are MDHEN and SYDVKM. Trimming took 7 bases from V and 7 from J, leaving 17 bases between them. This CDR3 comprises 15 residues.

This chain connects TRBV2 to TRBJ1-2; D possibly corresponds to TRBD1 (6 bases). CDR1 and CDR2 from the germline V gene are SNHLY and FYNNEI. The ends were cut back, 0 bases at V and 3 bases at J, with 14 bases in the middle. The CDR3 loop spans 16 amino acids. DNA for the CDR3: TGTGCCAGCAGTGAAGCGCGGGGGGCGGGGGACTATGGCTACACCTTC. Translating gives CASSEARGAGDYGYTF.

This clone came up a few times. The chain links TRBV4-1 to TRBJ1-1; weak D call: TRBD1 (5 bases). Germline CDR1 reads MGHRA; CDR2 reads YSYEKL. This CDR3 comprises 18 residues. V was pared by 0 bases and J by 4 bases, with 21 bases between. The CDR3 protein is CASSQEGGLGVWGTEAFF. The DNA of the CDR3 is TGCGCCAGCAGCCAAGAGGGGGGTTTAGGGGTATGGGGCACTGAAGCTTTCTTT.

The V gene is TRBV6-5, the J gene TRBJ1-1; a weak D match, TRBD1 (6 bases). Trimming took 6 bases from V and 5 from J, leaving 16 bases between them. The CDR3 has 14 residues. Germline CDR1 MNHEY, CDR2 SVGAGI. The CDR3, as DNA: TGTGCCAGCAGACAGGGCCTGGTAGGGACTGAAGCTTTCTTT. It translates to CASRQGLVGTEAFF.

CDR3 sequence: CASSLGPGEQYF. The CDR3 region has the DNA TGTGCCAGCAGCTTAGGCCCAGGCGAGCAGTACTTC. The chain combines TRBV7-9 with TRBJ2-7; D uncertain. The V gene's germline CDR1 is SEHNR and CDR2 FQNEAQ (reference sequence). The ends were cut back, 1 base at V and 6 bases at J, with 7 bases in the middle. The CDR3 has 12 amino acids. Using reference TRBV7-9 and TRBJ2-7 for the parts outside the CDR3, the full variable domain is DTGVSQNPRHKITKRGQNVTFRCDPISEHNRLYWYRQTLGQGPEFLTYFQNEAQLEKSRLLSDRFSAERPKGSFSTLEIQRTEQGDSAMYLCASSLGPGEQYFGPGTRLTVT.

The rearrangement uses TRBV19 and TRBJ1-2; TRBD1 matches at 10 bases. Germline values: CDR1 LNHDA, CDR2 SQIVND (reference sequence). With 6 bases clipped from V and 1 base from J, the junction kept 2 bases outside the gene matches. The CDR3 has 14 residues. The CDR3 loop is CASRGDRGNYGYTF. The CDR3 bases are TGTGCCAGTAGGGGGGACAGGGGTAACTATGGCTACACCTTC. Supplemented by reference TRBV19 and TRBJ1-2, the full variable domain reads DGGITQSPKYLFRKEGQNVTLSCEQNLNHDAMYWYRQDPGQGLRLIYYSQIVNDFQKGDIAEGYSVSREKKESFPLTVTSAQKNPTAFYLCASRGDRGNYGYTFGSGTRLTVV.

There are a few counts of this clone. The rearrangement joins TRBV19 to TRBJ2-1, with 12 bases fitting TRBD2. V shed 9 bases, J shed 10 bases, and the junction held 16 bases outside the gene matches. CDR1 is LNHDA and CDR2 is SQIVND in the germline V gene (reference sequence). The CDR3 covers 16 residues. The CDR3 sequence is CASQKGLAGGPGEQFF. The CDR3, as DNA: TGTGCCAGCCAAAAAGGGCTAGCGGGAGGGCCCGGGGAGCAGTTCTTC.

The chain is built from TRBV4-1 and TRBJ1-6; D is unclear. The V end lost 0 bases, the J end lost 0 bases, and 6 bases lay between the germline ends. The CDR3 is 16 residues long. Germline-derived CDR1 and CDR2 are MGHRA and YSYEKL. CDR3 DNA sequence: TGCGCCAGCAGCCAAGAAGAGGTCTCCTATAATTCACCCCTCCACTTT. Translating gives CASSQEEVSYNSPLHF.